A single sample gave rise to the 23 T cell receptor beta chains below, sequenced in a study of blood T cell repertoires in COVID-19. Clones were read by immunoSEQ multiplex PCR, and TCRdb kept only the in-frame ones, dropping some. The table lists roughly 73,000 clones, roughly 70% of them singletons, with 20% to 25% in the top ten. What was sequenced was peripheral blood. The receptors shown here come from a man in his sixties or seventies with acute or convalescent COVID-19.

The chain has TRBV2 and TRBJ1-6, with unresolved D. The CDR3 has 13 residues. The V end lost 4 bases, the J end lost 8 bases, and 9 bases lay between the germline ends. The germline gives CDR1 SNHLY, CDR2 FYNNEI. CDR3 loop: CASSGFRDSPLHF. In DNA form, the CDR3 reads TGTGCCAGCAGTGGATTTCGGGATTCACCCCTCCACTTT. Full variable domain (outside the CDR3, taken from reference TRBV2 and TRBJ1-6): EPEVTQTPSHQVTQMGQEVILRCVPISNHLYFYWYRQILGQKVEFLVSFYNNEISEKSEIFDDQFSVERPDGSNFTLKIRSTKLEDSAMYFCASSGFRDSPLHFGNGTRLTVT.

J is TRBJ2-3 and V is TRBV5-8; 11 bases are shared with TRBD1. Germline V gene sequence: CDR1 SGHTS, CDR2 YDEGEE. The CDR3 extends over 16 amino acids. V lost 4 bases and J lost 3; bases outside the gene matches: 7. The DNA of the CDR3 is TGTGCCAGCAGCGTAGGACAGGGGGCTCGAACAGATACGCAGTATTTT. Translating gives CASSVGQGARTDTQYF.

The chain combines TRBV7-9 with TRBJ2-5; TRBD1 aligns across 9 bases. Germline V gene sequence: CDR1 SEHNR, CDR2 FQNEAQ (reference sequence). V dropped 4 bases and J dropped 5; count of bases not matched to a gene: 11. The CDR3 consists of 16 residues. The CDR3 DNA reads TGTGCCAGCAGCTCTAGGCGGACAGGGGTCGGGGAGACCCAGTACTTC. This translates into CASSSRRTGVGETQYF. Full variable domain (outside the CDR3, taken from reference TRBV7-9 and TRBJ2-5): DTGVSQNPRHKITKRGQNVTFRCDPISEHNRLYWYRQTLGQGPEFLTYFQNEAQLEKSRLLSDRFSAERPKGSFSTLEIQRTEQGDSAMYLCASSSRRTGVGETQYFGPGTRLLVL.

The chain couples TRBV27 to TRBJ2-7; 9 positions match TRBD1. Germline-derived CDR1 and CDR2 are MNHEY and SMNVEV (reference sequence). The CDR3 is made up of 16 amino acids. J lost 6 bases, V lost 5 bases, and 14 bases had no gene match. This chain's CDR3 is CASSPAPGTGRIEQYF. As DNA, the CDR3 is TGTGCCAGCAGTCCCGCCCCCGGGACAGGGCGCATCGAGCAGTACTTC.

DNA of the CDR3: TGCAGTGCTCTTCGGGGATACGAGCAGTACTTC. Amino acid sequence: CSALRGYEQYF. V and J are TRBV20-1 and TRBJ2-7; D might be TRBD2 (5 bases). Deletions cut 5 bases from V and 4 bases from J, with 9 bases between. Germline V gene sequence: CDR1 DFQATT, CDR2 SNEGSKA (reference sequence). This CDR3 is 11 amino acids long.

V and J are TRBV13 and TRBJ2-7; D remains unclear. This CDR3 region has 14 residues. Trimming removed 2 bases at V and 0 bases at J, with 8 bases between. The germline V gene encodes CDR1 PRHDT and CDR2 FYEKMQ (reference sequence). The CDR3 region has the DNA TGTGCCAGCAGCTTACGCAGTGGCTCCTACGAGCAGTACTTC. As protein: CASSLRSGSYEQYF.

The sample holds a few counts of this clone. V and J are TRBV24-1 and TRBJ2-7, with D maybe TRBD1 (6 bases). CDR1 and CDR2 from the germline V gene are KGHDR and SFDVKD. The CDR3 has 18 amino acids. V lost 1 base and J lost 3, with 21 bases in between. For the CDR3, the DNA is TGTGCCACCAGTGATTTCAACCCTCAGACAGGACTGGACTACGAGCAGTACTTC. Translated, it gives CATSDFNPQTGLDYEQYF.

The CDR3: CASSLEAGPYEQYF. CDR3 DNA sequence: TGTGCCAGCAGCTTAGAAGCGGGCCCCTACGAGCAGTACTTC. The rearrangement links TRBV7-3 to TRBJ2-7; perhaps TRBD2 as D (6 bases). Germline lookup yields CDR1 SGHTA and CDR2 FQGTGA. The CDR3 runs to 14 residues. Trimming stripped 2 bases from V and 2 bases from J, with 10 bases between.

The chain employs TRBV12-3 or TRBV12-4 and TRBJ1-5; no reliable D call. Trimming pared 6 bases from V and 5 bases from J, leaving 8 bases between. CDR3 size: 12 residues. CDR3 sequence: CASSPVDQPQHF. DNA for the CDR3: TGTGCCAGCAGCCCGGTGGATCAGCCCCAGCATTTT.

This chain joins TRBV4-1 and TRBJ1-1; 8 bases map to TRBD1. The CDR3 extends over 19 amino acids. V dropped 4 bases and J dropped 1; count of bases not matched to a gene: 17. The V gene's germline CDR1 is MGHRA and CDR2 YSYEKL. CDR3 in DNA: TGCGCCAGCAGCCGTAAGACCCCGACAGGGGATTTTAGGAACACTGAAGCTTTCTTT. Translating it yields CASSRKTPTGDFRNTEAFF.

The rearrangement links TRBV19 to TRBJ1-1; no clear D. The V gene lost 9 bases and the J gene lost 4 bases, with 6 bases spanning the gap. The CDR3 has 10 amino acids. Germline V gene lookup returns CDR1 LNHDA and CDR2 SQIVND (reference sequence). The CDR3 DNA reads TGTGCCAGAACGAGCACTGAAGCTTTCTTT. The encoded protein is CARTSTEAFF.

This sequence joins TRBV2 and TRBJ1-1; no definite D call. V was pared by 6 bases and J by 6 bases, with 8 bases between. Germline CDR1 SNHLY, CDR2 FYNNEI. The CDR3 has 11 amino acids. Here the CDR3 reads CASRVTAEAFF. Here the CDR3 DNA reads TGTGCCAGCAGGGTAACGGCTGAAGCTTTCTTT.

The chain joins TRBV27 to TRBJ1-2; D not certain. The V end lost 7 bases, the J end lost 1 base, and 13 bases lay between the germline ends. Germline V CDR1 and CDR2: MNHEY, SMNVEV (reference sequence). This CDR3 spans 14 amino acids. DNA of the CDR3: TGTGCCAGCACCCCCGGCCACAGTAACTATGGCTACACCTTC. Its translation: CASTPGHSNYGYTF.

This chain joins TRBV5-4 and TRBJ2-5; 10 nucleotides agree with TRBD1. J lost 5 bases, V lost 1 base, and 8 bases had no gene match. The germline CDR1 and CDR2 sequences are SGHNT and YYREEE (reference sequence). The CDR3 has 16 amino acids. Here the CDR3 DNA reads TGTGCCAGCAGCTTGCCACCGGGACAGGGGAAGGAGACCCAGTACTTC. The encoded protein is CASSLPPGQGKETQYF.

CDR3 DNA: TGTGCCAACCAACGGGACAGCTCCTATGGCTACACCTTC. Translating it yields CANQRDSSYGYTF. The chain couples TRBV7-3 to TRBJ1-2; 7 positions match TRBD1. CDR1 is SGHTA, CDR2 FQGTGA, per germline. Losses at the gene ends were 10 bases for V and 4 bases for J; bases not matched to a gene: 9. This CDR3 comprises 13 residues.

The chain joins TRBV4-1 to TRBJ2-1, with a tentative D call TRBD1 (6 bases). The germline CDR1 and CDR2 sequences are MGHRA and YSYEKL. The CDR3 has 15 amino acids. V was clipped by 4 bases and J by 2 bases, with 12 bases between them. The CDR3 protein is CASSPLDSPYNEQFF. CDR3 in DNA: TGCGCCAGCAGCCCGTTGGACAGCCCCTACAATGAGCAGTTCTTC.

This clone occurred a few times. V and J are TRBV11-2 and TRBJ2-1; D remains ambiguous. CDR1 is SGHAT, CDR2 FQNNGV, per germline. Trimming shortened V by 0 bases and J by 1 base, and 7 bases separated the two germline ends. CDR3 length: 15 amino acids. The CDR3 nucleotides are TGTGCCAGCAGCTTAGATCCTAATTCCTACAATGAGCAGTTCTTC. It encodes CASSLDPNSYNEQFF.

V is TRBV10-2 and J is TRBJ1-1; TRBD1 matches 8 bases. The germline V gene encodes CDR1 WSHSY and CDR2 SAAADI. CDR3 length equals 14 residues. V dropped 2 bases and J dropped 7; count of bases not matched to a gene: 6. The CDR3 DNA follows: TGCGCCAGCAGTGAGCAGGGGACAGGCCGTGAAGCTTTCTTT. Amino acids: CASSEQGTGREAFF.

As for this clone: Its ends do not fully match the called genes, so a read error is possible. The J gene is TRBJ1-5, the V gene TRBV28; TRBD1 is a possible D gene (5 bases). Germline V lookup: CDR1 MDHEN, CDR2 SYDVKM. CDR3 length equals 14 residues. CDR3 amino acids: CASSIQVSTQPQHF. DNA of the CDR3: TGTGCCAGCAGTATACAGGTTAGCACTCAGCCCCAGCATTTT.

This clone was seen only once. The V call is TRBV4-1, the J call TRBJ2-1, with 9 nucleotides matching TRBD2. This CDR3 is 16 amino acids long. CDR1 MGHRA and CDR2 YSYEKL come from the germline V gene. V lost 2 bases to trimming and J lost 0 bases; unmatched junction nucleotides: 2. The CDR3 is CASSQPGLASYNEQFF. In DNA, the CDR3 is TGCGCCAGCAGCCAACCGGGACTAGCCTCCTACAATGAGCAGTTCTTC.

This clone turned up a few times. J is TRBJ1-5 and V is TRBV27; D ambiguous. V was clipped by 5 bases and J by 3 bases, with 14 bases between them. From germline, CDR1 is MNHEY and CDR2 SMNVEV (reference sequence). This CDR3 is built from 15 residues. DNA for the CDR3: TGTGCCAGCAGTCGTCTCGACGGGGACAATCAGCCCCAGCATTTT. This sequence encodes CASSRLDGDNQPQHF.

The genes are TRBV6-2 or TRBV6-3 and TRBJ2-2; D possibly corresponds to TRBD1 (5 bases). The V gene lost 4 bases and the J gene lost 6 bases, with 15 bases spanning the gap. Germline loops: CDR1 MNHEY, CDR2 SVGEGT. The CDR3 is 15 residues long. The CDR3 region has the DNA TGTGCCAGCAGTTTGGGGCAGGGTAGGGCCGGGGAGCTGTTTTTT. Encoded protein: CASSLGQGRAGELFF.

The chain is built from TRBV7-2 and TRBJ2-7, with D tentatively TRBD1 (6 bases). V lost 2 bases to trimming and J lost 2 bases, with 13 bases between them. Germline lookup yields CDR1 SGHTA and CDR2 FQGNSA. CDR3 length: 15 amino acids. The CDR3 is CASSLWAGETYEQYF. CDR3 nucleotides: TGTGCCAGCAGCTTATGGGCAGGGGAAACCTACGAGCAGTACTTC.